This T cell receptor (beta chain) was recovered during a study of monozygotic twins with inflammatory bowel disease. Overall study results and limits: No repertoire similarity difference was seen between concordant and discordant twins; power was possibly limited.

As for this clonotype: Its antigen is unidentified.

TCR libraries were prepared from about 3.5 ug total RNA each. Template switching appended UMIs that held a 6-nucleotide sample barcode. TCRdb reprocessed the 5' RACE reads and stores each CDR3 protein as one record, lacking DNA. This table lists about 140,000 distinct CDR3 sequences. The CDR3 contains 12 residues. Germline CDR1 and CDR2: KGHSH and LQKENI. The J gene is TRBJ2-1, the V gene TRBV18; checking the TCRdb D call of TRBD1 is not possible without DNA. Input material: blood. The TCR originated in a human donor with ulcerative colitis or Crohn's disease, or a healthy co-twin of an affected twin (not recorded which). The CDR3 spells CASSPYRDEQFF.